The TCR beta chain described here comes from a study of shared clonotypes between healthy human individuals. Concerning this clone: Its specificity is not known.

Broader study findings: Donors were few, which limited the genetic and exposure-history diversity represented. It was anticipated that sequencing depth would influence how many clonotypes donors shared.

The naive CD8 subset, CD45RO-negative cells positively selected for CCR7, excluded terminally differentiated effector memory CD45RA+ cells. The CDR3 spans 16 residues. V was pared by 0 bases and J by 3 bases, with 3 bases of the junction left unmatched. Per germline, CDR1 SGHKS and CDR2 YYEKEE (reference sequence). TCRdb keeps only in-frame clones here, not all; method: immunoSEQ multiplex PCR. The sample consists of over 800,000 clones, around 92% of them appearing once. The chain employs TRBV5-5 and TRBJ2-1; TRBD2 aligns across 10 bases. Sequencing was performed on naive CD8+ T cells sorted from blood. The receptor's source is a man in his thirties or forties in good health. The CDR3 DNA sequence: TGTGCCAGCAGCTTGGCACTAGCGGGACGCTACAATGAGCAGTTCTTC. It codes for CASSLALAGRYNEQFF. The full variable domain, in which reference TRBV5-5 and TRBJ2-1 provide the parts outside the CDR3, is DAGVTQSPTHLIKTRGQQVTLRCSPISGHKSVSWYQQVLGQGPQFIFQYYEKEERGRGNFPDRFSARQFPNYSSELNVNALLLGDSALYLCASSLALAGRYNEQFFGPGTRLTVL.